One sample yielded the 32 T cell receptor beta chains listed below, sequenced in a study of OX40 agonist ivuxolimab in advanced cancers. Library method: the immunoSEQ multiplex PCR assay. Sourced from immuneACCESS, this table was stored by TCRdb with only in-frame sequences that have V and J called. A share of the clones is absent; for the studies checked, an unresolved V gene accounts for under half, and the remainder has no known explanation. Here the sample has approximately 82,000 clones; roughly nine tenths occur a single time. 10% of the sample comes from the top ten. The sequencing used CD4+ or CD8+ T cells sorted from blood, collected in a trial of the OX40 agonist ivuxolimab. These receptors were collected from an adult with an advanced solid tumor such as melanoma, head and neck, liver or kidney cancer.

V and J are TRBV7-9 and TRBJ2-1; 9 bases line up with TRBD2. Trimming removed 6 bases from V and 0 bases from J; junction bases left unmatched: 9. The CDR3 length is 17 residues. The V gene's germline CDR1 is SEHNR and CDR2 FQNEAQ (reference sequence). The CDR3 DNA reads as TGTGCCAGCAGGGATCGTAGCGGGGGCAGCTCCTACAATGAGCAGTTCTTC. As protein: CASRDRSGGSSYNEQFF.

The chain links TRBV5-1 to TRBJ1-6; 7 bases agree with TRBD1. V lost 3 bases and J lost 0; bases outside the gene matches: 3. This CDR3 is built from 16 residues. Germline assignment: CDR1 SGHRS and CDR2 YFSETQ. The CDR3 DNA follows: TGCGCCAGCAGCTCCTGGGACAGCTCCTATAATTCACCCCTCCACTTT. This gives the protein CASSSWDSSYNSPLHF.

This sequence joins TRBV5-6 and TRBJ2-7; TRBD2 is a possible D gene (7 bases). Trimming removed 1 base from V and 2 bases from J, with 10 bases in between. This CDR3 region has 14 residues. The germline V gene encodes CDR1 SGHDT and CDR2 YYEEEE. CDR3 residues: CASSLRGATYEQYF. CDR3 nucleotides: TGTGCCAGCAGCTTGCGGGGGGCGACCTACGAGCAGTACTTC.

Comment on this clone: It is unclear where the CDR3 begins or ends on the DNA, so no DNA is shown, and the CDR3 is as TCRdb lists it. CDR3 residues: CTSSQVASGSSVRGEQYF. The rearrangement uses TRBV1 and TRBJ2-7; the DNA was not used to check the table's D call, TRBD2. TRBV1 is marked as a pseudogene. The CDR3 has 18 residues if both end residues are counted.

This clone was seen only once. The V call is TRBV5-1, the J call TRBJ2-6; 9 bases are a match to TRBD1. CDR1 SGHRS and CDR2 YFSETQ come from the germline V gene. The V segment lost 9 bases and the J segment 0 bases; nucleotides outside the gene matches: 10. The CDR3 consists of 17 residues. The CDR3 sequence is CATLSRDRVSGANVLTF. The DNA of the CDR3 is TGCGCCACCCTATCCAGGGACAGGGTCTCTGGGGCCAACGTCCTGACTTTC.

The rearrangement links TRBV6-5 to TRBJ1-5, with D uncertain. The germline V gene has CDR1 MNHEY and CDR2 SVGAGI. V lost 6 bases and J 5 bases, leaving 11 bases between the germline ends. This CDR3 has 13 residues. The CDR3 loop reads CASSRRTDQPQHF. The CDR3 bases are TGTGCCAGCAGCAGGAGAACAGATCAGCCCCAGCATTTT.

V and J are TRBV4-1 and TRBJ1-4; D may be TRBD1 (5 bases). In germline, CDR1 is MGHRA, CDR2 YSYEKL. This CDR3 has 14 residues. Trimming left V 4 bases short and J 8 bases short, with 14 bases between. This CDR3 reads CASSLRGLGEKLFF. The DNA for the CDR3 is TGCGCCAGCAGCCTCCGGGGCTTAGGGGAAAAACTGTTTTTT.

The genes are TRBV2 and TRBJ2-1; D is perhaps TRBD1 (6 bases). The length of the CDR3 is 14 residues. The germline V and J ends were trimmed by 4 bases and 4 bases, with 11 bases remaining between them. Germline-derived CDR1 and CDR2 are SNHLY and FYNNEI. For the CDR3, the DNA is TGTGCCAGCAGTGCCCTCGACAGGTACAATGAGCAGTTCTTC. Protein sequence: CASSALDRYNEQFF.

V gene TRBV2 combines with J gene TRBJ1-6; D unresolved. The V end was cut by 4 bases, the J end by 7 bases, with 8 bases between. The CDR3 spans 13 residues. In germline, CDR1 is SNHLY, CDR2 FYNNEI. CDR3 coding DNA: TGTGCCAGCAGTGCCAGCTTCAATTCACCCCTCCACTTT. Translation: CASSASFNSPLHF. The full variable domain, in which reference TRBV2 and TRBJ1-6 provide the parts outside the CDR3, is EPEVTQTPSHQVTQMGQEVILRCVPISNHLYFYWYRQILGQKVEFLVSFYNNEISEKSEIFDDQFSVERPDGSNFTLKIRSTKLEDSAMYFCASSASFNSPLHFGNGTRLTVT.

V is TRBV25-1 and J is TRBJ2-1, with D perhaps matching TRBD1 or TRBD2 (6 bases each). This CDR3 is built from 14 residues. V was clipped by 1 base and J by 5 bases, with 9 bases between them. Germline V CDR1 and CDR2: MGHDK, SYGVNS. As DNA, the CDR3 is TGTGCCAGCAGTGAATCGGGGGCACACAATGAGCAGTTCTTC. As protein: CASSESGAHNEQFF.

The J gene is TRBJ1-5, the V gene TRBV19; a weak D match, TRBD1 (5 bases). There are 15 residues in the CDR3. Germline assignment: CDR1 LNHDA and CDR2 SQIVND (reference sequence). V was trimmed by 3 bases and J by 5 bases, leaving 14 bases between them. CDR3 in amino acids: CASSMNRRAHQPQHF. The CDR3 bases are TGTGCCAGTAGTATGAACAGGAGAGCACATCAGCCCCAGCATTTT.

The chain employs TRBV7-2 and TRBJ1-2, with D perhaps matching TRBD1 (5 bases). Germline CDR1 SGHTA, CDR2 FQGNSA. Between the trimmed V and J ends, which lost 0 bases and 2 bases, there was a span of 13 bases. CDR3 length equals 16 residues. The CDR3 sequence is CASSLAGAGTNYGYTF. CDR3 nucleotides: TGTGCCAGCAGCTTAGCTGGGGCAGGGACCAACTATGGCTACACCTTC.

CDR3 coding DNA: TGTGCCAGCTCACTATACCAATGGGGTCAGAACACTGAAGCTTTCTTT. Protein: CASSLYQWGQNTEAFF. The V call is TRBV18, the J call TRBJ1-1, with D unclear. CDR3 length: 16 amino acids. The V and J ends lost 4 bases and 1 base respectively, with 16 bases between them. Per the germline V gene, CDR1 is KGHSH and CDR2 is LQKENI.

V is TRBV27 and J is TRBJ1-6; D is ambiguous. The CDR3 is made up of 16 amino acids. V lost 3 bases, J lost 8 bases, and 17 bases lay in between. Germline V gene sequence: CDR1 MNHEY, CDR2 SMNVEV (reference sequence). CDR3 sequence reads: CASSLKGPNGYSPLHF. CDR3 in DNA: TGTGCCAGCAGTTTGAAGGGTCCCAACGGGTATTCACCCCTCCACTTT.

The chain couples TRBV5-8 to TRBJ2-1, with 12 positions matching TRBD2. This CDR3 comprises 16 residues. With V trimmed by 4 bases and J by 8 bases, 10 bases remained unmatched. CDR1 and CDR2 from the germline V gene are SGHTS and YDEGEE. CDR3 region: CASSRSLAGGPDEQFF. CDR3 nucleotides: TGTGCCAGCAGCCGCTCCCTAGCGGGGGGGCCGGATGAGCAGTTCTTC.

The rearrangement joins TRBV28 to TRBJ1-1; 8 nucleotides agree with TRBD1. This CDR3 comprises 12 residues. The junction had 9 bases not matched to a gene; V was cut back by 5 bases and J by 13 bases. Germline-derived CDR1 and CDR2 are MDHEN and SYDVKM. The CDR3 region has the DNA TGTGCCAGCAGTAGGGGACAGGCCCAGGGTTTCTTT. As protein: CASSRGQAQGFF.

The J gene is TRBJ2-4, the V gene TRBV5-1; D may be TRBD1 or TRBD2 (5 bases each). The CDR3 sequence is 16 residues long. The ends were cut back, 4 bases at V and 0 bases at J, with 14 bases in the middle. CDR1 is SGHRS, CDR2 YFSETQ, per germline. CDR3 sequence reads: CASSPGFDRAKNIQYF. The CDR3 DNA is TGCGCCAGCAGCCCGGGATTTGACAGAGCCAAAAACATTCAGTACTTC. Based on the CDR3 plus reference TRBV5-1 and TRBJ2-4, the full variable domain is KAGVTQTPRYLIKTRGQQVTLSCSPISGHRSVSWYQQTPGQGLQFLFEYFSETQRNKGNFPGRFSGRQFSNSRSEMNVSTLELGDSALYLCASSPGFDRAKNIQYFGAGTRLSVL.

The chain uses TRBV18 and TRBJ1-4; no reliable D call. The CDR3 is 11 residues long. Germline V gene data show CDR1 as KGHSH and CDR2 as LQKENI. V was trimmed by 3 bases and J by 8 bases, leaving 4 bases between them. The DNA for the CDR3 is TGTGCCAGCTCACCGGCCGAAAAACTGTTTTTT. As protein: CASSPAEKLFF.

The chain recombines TRBV5-6 with TRBJ2-5; TRBD1 aligns across 8 bases. The CDR3 extends over 14 amino acids. Germline CDR1 reads SGHDT; CDR2 reads YYEEEE. The V gene end was trimmed by 4 bases and the J gene end by 5 bases; junction bases not matched to a gene: 7. CDR3 sequence: CASSGTGSGETQYF. DNA of the CDR3: TGTGCCAGCAGCGGGACAGGTTCTGGGGAGACCCAGTACTTC.

V is TRBV7-9 and J is TRBJ2-2, with unresolved D. The CDR3 has 14 residues. V was cut by 3 bases and J by 2 bases, with 7 bases left in between. Per the germline V gene, CDR1 is SEHNR and CDR2 is FQNEAQ (reference sequence). CDR3 nucleotides: TGTGCCAGCAGCTTCTTAATAAACACCGGGGAGCTGTTTTTT. Amino acids: CASSFLINTGELFF.

The chain carries TRBV2 and TRBJ1-1; D gene unclear. Germline lookup yields CDR1 SNHLY and CDR2 FYNNEI. Trimming pared 6 bases from V and 4 bases from J, leaving 12 bases between. The CDR3 has 13 residues. CDR3 sequence: CASRGNRGTEAFF. Written as DNA, the CDR3 is TGTGCCAGCAGGGGAAACAGAGGCACTGAAGCTTTCTTT.

The CDR3 sequence: CASNRDSGEKLFF. CDR3 nucleotides: TGTGCCAGCAACCGGGACAGTGGTGAAAAACTGTTTTTT. The chain links TRBV5-8 to TRBJ1-4; 7 bases are shared with TRBD1. From germline, CDR1 is SGHTS and CDR2 YDEGEE. This CDR3 is 13 amino acids long. Trimming took 6 bases from V and 7 from J; bases not matched to a gene: 6.

This clone was seen only once. CDR3 sequence: CATSREGLTNEKLFF. CDR3 nucleotides: TGTGCCACCAGCAGAGAGGGACTGACTAATGAAAAACTGTTTTTT. This chain joins TRBV15 and TRBJ1-4; tentative D call: TRBD1 (5 bases). The CDR3 loop spans 15 amino acids. Trimming cost V 0 bases and J 2 bases, with 7 bases left between them. Per the germline V gene, CDR1 is LNHNV and CDR2 is YYDKDF (reference sequence). Full variable domain (rest looked up from reference TRBV15 and TRBJ1-4): DAMVIQNPRYQVTQFGKPVTLSCSQTLNHNVMYWYQQKSSQAPKLLFHYYDKDFNNEADTPDNFQSRRPNTSFCFLDIRSPGLGDTAMYLCATSREGLTNEKLFFGSGTQLSVL.

This clone was seen a handful of times. The gene calls are TRBV7-2 and TRBJ2-1; D not resolved. CDR1 SGHTA and CDR2 FQGNSA come from the germline V gene. V lost 2 bases to trimming and J lost 5 bases, with 10 bases between them. CDR3 length equals 14 residues. This CDR3 reads CASSLTRRDNEQFF. The CDR3 DNA reads TGTGCCAGCAGCTTAACCCGAAGGGACAATGAGCAGTTCTTC.

The V call is TRBV7-9, the J call TRBJ2-5; 8 bases are a match to TRBD1. Germline CDR1 SEHNR, CDR2 FQNEAQ (reference sequence). Trimming at V came to 7 bases and at J to 4 bases, leaving 11 bases not matched to a gene. This CDR3 is 15 amino acids long. CDR3 region: CASTLTGTGGETQYF. The CDR3 nucleotides read TGTGCCAGCACCCTAACCGGGACAGGAGGAGAGACCCAGTACTTC.

The rearrangement joins TRBV4-1 to TRBJ2-7; 9 nucleotides match TRBD1. Losses at the gene ends were 4 bases for V and 9 bases for J; bases not matched to a gene: 10. The CDR3 sequence is 14 residues long. Germline CDR1 MGHRA, CDR2 YSYEKL. CDR3 bases: TGCGCCAGCAGCCCCGAGGGACAGGGTGGAGTGCAGTACTTC. It is translated as CASSPEGQGGVQYF.

J is TRBJ2-2 and V is TRBV19; 9 bases are shared with TRBD1. V lost 5 bases, J lost 3 bases, and 4 bases stayed unmatched. Germline lookup yields CDR1 LNHDA and CDR2 SQIVND (reference sequence). The CDR3 has 15 amino acids. CDR3 region: CASSLGDRDTGELFF. CDR3 DNA: TGTGCCAGTAGTTTAGGGGACAGGGACACCGGGGAGCTGTTTTTT.

This chain uses TRBV7-9 with TRBJ2-1; no reliable D call. V lost 3 bases and J 5 bases, leaving 2 bases between the germline ends. Germline V lookup: CDR1 SEHNR, CDR2 FQNEAQ (reference sequence). This CDR3 spans 11 amino acids. The CDR3 bases are TGTGCCAGCAGCTTTGACAATGAGCAGTTCTTC. Its translation: CASSFDNEQFF. The full variable domain, its missing parts supplied by reference TRBV7-9 and TRBJ2-1, is DTGVSQNPRHKITKRGQNVTFRCDPISEHNRLYWYRQTLGQGPEFLTYFQNEAQLEKSRLLSDRFSAERPKGSFSTLEIQRTEQGDSAMYLCASSFDNEQFFGPGTRLTVL.

Here the CDR3 reads CASSQGPGGTYEQYF. The CDR3 nucleotides are TGTGCCAGCAGCCAAGGCCCTGGGGGCACCTACGAGCAGTACTTC. The chain links TRBV4-2 to TRBJ2-7; D possibly corresponds to TRBD1 (6 bases). The germline V and J ends were trimmed by 1 base and 2 bases, with 12 bases remaining between them. There are 15 residues in the CDR3. Per the germline V gene, CDR1 is LGHNA and CDR2 is YNFKEQ.

The chain uses TRBV5-1 and TRBJ2-1, with a weak D call TRBD1 (5 bases). The length of the CDR3 is 14 residues. Trimming left V 3 bases short and J 4 bases short, with 11 bases between. Germline V CDR1 and CDR2: SGHRS, YFSETQ. The CDR3 is CASSSDRIYNEQFF. The CDR3 nucleotides read TGCGCCAGCAGCTCTGACAGAATATACAATGAGCAGTTCTTC.

This clone occurred a few times. V gene TRBV9 combines with J gene TRBJ1-3; D is undetermined. The germline CDR1 and CDR2 sequences are SGDLS and YYNGEE. V lost 0 bases and J 0 bases, leaving 13 bases between the germline ends. This CDR3 has 17 residues. Here the CDR3 reads CASSVVASVDSGNTIYF. Here the CDR3 DNA reads TGTGCCAGCAGCGTAGTGGCCAGTGTGGACTCTGGAAACACCATATATTTT.

V usage is TRBV5-1 and J usage is TRBJ2-7; the D call may be TRBD1 or TRBD2 (5 bases each). The CDR3 length is 16 residues. V was pared by 3 bases and J by 1 base, with 17 bases between. The germline gives CDR1 SGHRS, CDR2 YFSETQ. As DNA, the CDR3 is TGCGCCAGCAGCTGGGGGACGCTTCCCGGGTCCTACGAGCAGTACTTC. Its translation: CASSWGTLPGSYEQYF.